The entry below describes one T cell receptor (beta chain). Its target is not known. These data are taken from a study of shared clonotypes between healthy human individuals. Overall study findings and caveats: Deeper or shallower sequencing was expected to change how clonotypes are shared among donors.

Deep was the level at which the assay was run. The protocol was immunoSEQ multiplex PCR, while the TCRdb copy is restricted to in-frame clones and leaves out a portion. Of hundreds of thousands of clones in the sample, 98% are singletons; the top ten hold roughly 0.29%. The germline V gene has CDR1 KGHSH and CDR2 LQKENI. V was shortened by 2 bases and J by 1 base, with 15 bases between the two germline ends. The CDR3 spans 17 residues. Naive CD8 cells lacked CD45RO, underwent positive selection for CCR7 and left out terminally differentiated effector memory CD45RA+ cells. Material for sequencing was naive CD8+ T cells sorted from blood. The clonotype originates from a man aged 25-40 years in good health. This chain uses TRBV18 with TRBJ1-5, with no clear D. CDR3 region: CASSPRPAGGSNQPQHF. The CDR3 coding sequence is TGTGCCAGCTCACCAAGGCCGGCAGGTGGCAGCAATCAGCCCCAGCATTTT.